This entry is about one T cell receptor beta chain. Assay used: immunoSEQ multiplex PCR; TCRdb lists only in-frame clones, some missing. The table includes 85,000 to 100,000 clones, 90% to 96% detected once. The data are from a study of technical replicates of blood from a few donors. V dropped 5 bases and J dropped 0; count of bases not matched to a gene: 2. Germline V gives CDR1 SGHTA, CDR2 FQGNSA. This CDR3 has 15 amino acids. This receptor was taken from a human donor in good health. The chain joins TRBV7-2 to TRBJ2-2; 8 nucleotides match TRBD2. Sequenced input: T cells isolated from PBMCs. The CDR3 reads CASSQGLANTGELFF. CDR3 DNA: TGTGCCAGCAGCCAGGGACTAGCGAACACCGGGGAGCTGTTTTTT. The complete variable domain, with remaining parts taken from reference TRBV7-2 and TRBJ2-2, reads GAGVSQSPSNKVTEKGKDVELRCDPISGHTALYWYRQSLGQGLEFLIYFQGNSAPDKSGLPSDRFSAERTGGSVSTLTIQRTQQEDSAVYLCASSQGLANTGELFFGEGSRLTVL.